What follows describes a single TCR beta chain. Per the original methods: By means of reference gene primer amplification, nucleated cell counts were estimated. Measured with immunoSEQ multiplex PCR; TCRdb has only the in-frame clones, and not every one. The V and J calls and the clone size are those of that table, but D and trimming were determined from the DNA. The sample shows some 700,000 clones, more than 80% of them seen only once. The data were taken from a study of blood T cell repertoires in COVID-19. Study-level information: Spain, Italy and the United States supplied samples that represented acute and convalescent COVID-19. T cells, B-cell-depleted T cells, or PBMCs supplied cDNA or gDNA.

V dropped 6 bases and J dropped 7; count of bases not matched to a gene: 17. CDR3 length: 15 amino acids. CDR1 and CDR2 (germline): SQVTM, ANQGSEA. The chain combines TRBV29-1 with TRBJ1-2; 7 bases line up with TRBD1. Material for sequencing was peripheral blood. The receptor was isolated from a woman aged 18-35 years with acute or convalescent COVID-19. This CDR3 is CSVPSGTVSFGGYTF. For the CDR3, the DNA is TGCAGCGTCCCATCCGGGACAGTTTCATTTGGTGGCTACACCTTC.